This TCR beta chain was identified in a study of OX40 agonist ivuxolimab in advanced cancers. The table came from immunoSEQ multiplex PCR; TCRdb's copy has only in-frame clones and leaves some out. The sample shows tens of thousands of clones, more than 75% of them seen only once. Between the trimmed V and J ends, which lost 7 bases and 0 bases, there was a span of 4 bases. The CDR3 extends over 12 amino acids. Germline loops: CDR1 MDHEN, CDR2 SYDVKM. The sample was CD4+ or CD8+ T cells sorted from blood, taken in a trial of the OX40 agonist ivuxolimab. The clonotype originates from an adult with an advanced solid tumor such as melanoma, head and neck, liver or kidney cancer. The rearrangement links TRBV28 to TRBJ1-5; D is undetermined. The CDR3 sequence is CASTGSNQPQHF. In DNA form, the CDR3 reads TGTGCCAGCACGGGTAGCAATCAGCCCCAGCATTTT.